This T cell receptor beta chain was identified in a study of T cell responses to AZD1222 COVID-19 vaccine. About the research overall: Both about-4-week and about-12-week second-dose recipients were combined. Findings and limits, study-wide: Variant regions that are unmutated are reportedly the target of nearly half of spike-specific TCRs. The breadth and depth of Spike-specific TCRs increased once two AZD1222 doses had been given.

In germline, CDR1 is SGHRS, CDR2 YFSETQ. V was clipped by 8 bases and J by 8 bases; unmatched bases: 15. The CDR3 consists of 16 residues. As to this clone: The antigen is unknown.

The table came from immunoSEQ multiplex PCR; TCRdb's copy has only in-frame clones and leaves some out. The table shows about 110,000 clones, with about 88% occurring only once. The V gene is TRBV5-1, the J gene TRBJ2-1; 11 bases match TRBD2. This TCR was recovered from an adult in good health. Sequenced here: peripheral blood, sampled on day 0 of AZD1222 vaccination. The CDR3: CASRTVIAGGRDEQFF. CDR3 nucleotides: TGCGCCAGTCGAACTGTCATAGCGGGAGGGAGGGATGAGCAGTTCTTC.